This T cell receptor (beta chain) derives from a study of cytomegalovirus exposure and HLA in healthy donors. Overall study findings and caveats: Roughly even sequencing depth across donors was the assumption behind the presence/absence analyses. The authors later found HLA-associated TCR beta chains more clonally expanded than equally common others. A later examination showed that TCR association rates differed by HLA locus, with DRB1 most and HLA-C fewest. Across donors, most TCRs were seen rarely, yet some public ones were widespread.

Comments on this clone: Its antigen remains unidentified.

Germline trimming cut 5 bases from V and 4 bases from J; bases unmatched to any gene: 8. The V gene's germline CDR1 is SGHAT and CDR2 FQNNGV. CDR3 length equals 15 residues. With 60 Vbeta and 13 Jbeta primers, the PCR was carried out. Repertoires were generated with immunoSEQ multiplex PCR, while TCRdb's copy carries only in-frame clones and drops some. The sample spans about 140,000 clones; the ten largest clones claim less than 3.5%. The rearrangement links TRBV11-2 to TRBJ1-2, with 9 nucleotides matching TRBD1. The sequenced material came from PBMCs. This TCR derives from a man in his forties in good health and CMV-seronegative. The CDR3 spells CASSLKQGAGYGYTF. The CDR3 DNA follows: TGTGCCAGCAGCCTAAAACAGGGGGCCGGCTATGGCTACACCTTC.